The T cell receptor beta chain described here comes from a study of T cells in localized non-small cell lung cancer. Study-wide results and caveats: Appearing in adjacent lung were a median about 50 of the top 100 tumor clones. Uninvolved neighboring lung showed the greatest T cell clonality, exceeding tumor. Greater T cell density in blood accompanied longer overall survival.

About this clone: Its target is not known.

Measured with immunoSEQ multiplex PCR; TCRdb has only the in-frame clones, and not every one. The sample has about 40,000 clones; around 86% are singletons. The CDR3 has 13 amino acids. Germline V CDR1 and CDR2: GTSNPN, SVGIG (reference sequence). V lost 4 bases and J lost 1, with 10 bases in between. Sequences were derived from peripheral blood, sampled before any cancer treatment. The receptor was derived from a man aged 18 to 55 with stage I lung adenocarcinoma. The V call is TRBV30, the J call TRBJ1-2; D is unclear. CDR3 coding DNA: TGTGCCTGGAACAGAGAAGTTAACTATGGCTACACCTTC. Encoded protein: CAWNREVNYGYTF.